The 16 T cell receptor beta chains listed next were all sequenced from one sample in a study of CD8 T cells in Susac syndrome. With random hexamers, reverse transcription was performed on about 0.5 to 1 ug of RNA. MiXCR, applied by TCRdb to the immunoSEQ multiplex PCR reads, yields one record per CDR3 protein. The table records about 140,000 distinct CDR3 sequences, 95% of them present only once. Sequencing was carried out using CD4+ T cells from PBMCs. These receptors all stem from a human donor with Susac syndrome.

The CDR3 region has the DNA TGCGCCAGCAGCCGAATACTCGGACAGGTTGAAGCTTTCTTT. It encodes CASSRILGQVEAFF. The V and J genes are TRBV4-1 and TRBJ1-1; 7 bases map to TRBD1. Per germline, CDR1 MGHRA and CDR2 YSYEKL. The junction had 9 bases not matched to a gene; V was cut back by 4 bases and J by 7 bases. The CDR3 is made up of 14 amino acids.

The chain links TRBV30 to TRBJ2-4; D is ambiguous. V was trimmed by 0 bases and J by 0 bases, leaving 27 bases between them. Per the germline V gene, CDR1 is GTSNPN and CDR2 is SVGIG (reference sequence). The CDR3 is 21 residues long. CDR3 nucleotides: TGTGCCTGGAGTGTAGAGCCCCTAGAAGAAAGCCGACGGCTAGCCAAAAACATTCAGTACTTC. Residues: CAWSVEPLEESRRLAKNIQYF.

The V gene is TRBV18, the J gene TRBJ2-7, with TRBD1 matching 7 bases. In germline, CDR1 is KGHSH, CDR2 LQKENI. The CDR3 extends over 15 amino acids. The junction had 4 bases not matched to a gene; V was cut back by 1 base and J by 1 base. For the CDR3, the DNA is TGTGCCAGCTCACCACAGGGGGCGACTTCCTACGAGCAGTACTTC. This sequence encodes CASSPQGATSYEQYF.

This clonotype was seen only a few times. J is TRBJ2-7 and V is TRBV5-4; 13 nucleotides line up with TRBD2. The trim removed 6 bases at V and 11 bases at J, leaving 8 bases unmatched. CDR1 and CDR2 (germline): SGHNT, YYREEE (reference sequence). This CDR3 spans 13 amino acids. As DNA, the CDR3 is TGTGCCAGCAACACAGGGACTAGCGGGGAGAAGTACTTC. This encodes CASNTGTSGEKYF.

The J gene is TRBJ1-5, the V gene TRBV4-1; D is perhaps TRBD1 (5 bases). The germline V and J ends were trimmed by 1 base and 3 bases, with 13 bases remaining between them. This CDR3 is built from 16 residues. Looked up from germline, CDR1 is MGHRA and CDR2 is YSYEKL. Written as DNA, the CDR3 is TGCGCCAGCAGCCAAGGGGGCAGGGCAAACAATCAGCCCCAGCATTTT. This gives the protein CASSQGGRANNQPQHF.

The CDR3 region is CSGSGALGEQFF. The CDR3 DNA reads TGCAGCGGTAGCGGGGCCTTAGGTGAGCAGTTCTTC. The V and J genes are TRBV29-1 and TRBJ2-1, with TRBD2 matching over 8 bases. The CDR3 sequence is 12 residues long. The ends lost 7 bases at V and 9 bases at J; junction bases unmatched: 8. Germline V gene sequence: CDR1 SQVTM, CDR2 ANQGSEA.

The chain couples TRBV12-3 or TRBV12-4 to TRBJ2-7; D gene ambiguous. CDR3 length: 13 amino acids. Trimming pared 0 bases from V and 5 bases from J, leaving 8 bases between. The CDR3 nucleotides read TGTGCCAGCAGTTTAGCGCTGCCCGACGAGCAGTACTTC. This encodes CASSLALPDEQYF.

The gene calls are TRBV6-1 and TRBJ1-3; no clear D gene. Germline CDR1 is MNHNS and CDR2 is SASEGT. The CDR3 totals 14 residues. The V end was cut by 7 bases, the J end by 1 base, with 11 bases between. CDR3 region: CASTPGGSGNTIYF. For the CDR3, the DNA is TGTGCCAGCACCCCGGGAGGATCTGGAAACACCATATATTTT.

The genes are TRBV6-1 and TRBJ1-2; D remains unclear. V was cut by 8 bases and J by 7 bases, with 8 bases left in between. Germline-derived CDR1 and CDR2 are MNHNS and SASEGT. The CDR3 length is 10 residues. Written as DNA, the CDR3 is TGTGCCAGCGGGGTCCGTGGCTACACCTTC. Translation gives CASGVRGYTF.

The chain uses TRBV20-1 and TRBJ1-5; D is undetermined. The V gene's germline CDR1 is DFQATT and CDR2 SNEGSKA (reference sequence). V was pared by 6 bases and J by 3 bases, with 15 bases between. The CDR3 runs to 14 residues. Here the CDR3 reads CSAIPRRANQPQHF. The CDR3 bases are TGCAGTGCCATCCCAAGAAGGGCCAATCAGCCCCAGCATTTT.

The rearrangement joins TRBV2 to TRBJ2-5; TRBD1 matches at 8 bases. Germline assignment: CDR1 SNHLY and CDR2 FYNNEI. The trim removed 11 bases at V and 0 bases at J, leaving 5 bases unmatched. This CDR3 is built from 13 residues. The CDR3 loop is CAVRQGNQETQYF. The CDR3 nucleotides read TGTGCCGTTCGACAGGGGAACCAAGAGACCCAGTACTTC.

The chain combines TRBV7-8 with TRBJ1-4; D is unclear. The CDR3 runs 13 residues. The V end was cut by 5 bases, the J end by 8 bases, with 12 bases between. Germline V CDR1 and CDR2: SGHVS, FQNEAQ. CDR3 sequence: CASSLDRGEKLFF. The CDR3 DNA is TGTGCCAGCAGCCTCGATCGCGGGGAAAAACTGTTTTTT.

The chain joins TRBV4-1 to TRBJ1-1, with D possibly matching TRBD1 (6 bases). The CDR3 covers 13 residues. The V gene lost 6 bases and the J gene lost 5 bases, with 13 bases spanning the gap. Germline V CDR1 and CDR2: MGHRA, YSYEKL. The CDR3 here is CASRTGRGTEAFF. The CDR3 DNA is TGCGCCAGCAGGACAGGACGGGGGACTGAAGCTTTCTTT.

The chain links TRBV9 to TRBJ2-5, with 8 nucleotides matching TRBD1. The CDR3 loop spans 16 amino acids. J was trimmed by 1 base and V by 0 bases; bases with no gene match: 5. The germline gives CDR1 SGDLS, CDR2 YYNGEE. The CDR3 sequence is CASSVATGTGQETQYF. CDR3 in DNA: TGTGCCAGCAGCGTAGCTACCGGGACAGGCCAAGAGACCCAGTACTTC.

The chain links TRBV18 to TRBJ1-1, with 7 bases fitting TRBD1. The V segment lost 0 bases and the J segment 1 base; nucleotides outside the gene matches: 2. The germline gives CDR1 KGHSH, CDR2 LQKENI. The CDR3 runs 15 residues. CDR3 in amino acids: CASSPPRGGNTEAFF. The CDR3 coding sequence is TGTGCCAGCTCACCACCCAGGGGGGGGAACACTGAAGCTTTCTTT.

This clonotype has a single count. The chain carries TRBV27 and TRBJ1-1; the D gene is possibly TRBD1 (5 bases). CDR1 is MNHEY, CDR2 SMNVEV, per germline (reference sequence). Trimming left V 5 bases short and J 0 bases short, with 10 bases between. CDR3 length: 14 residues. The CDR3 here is CASSQTVMNTEAFF. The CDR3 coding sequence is TGTGCCAGCAGTCAGACAGTGATGAACACTGAAGCTTTCTTT.